This T cell receptor beta chain came from a study of T cells after posttransplantation cyclophosphamide. Assay: immunoSEQ multiplex PCR; the TCRdb copy retains only in-frame clones and omits some. The table lists some 10,000 clones, roughly 90% of them singletons. Overall study findings and caveats: TRB clonality was highly associated with recipient CMV seropositivity and reactivation.

On this clone: The antigen is undetermined.

The CDR3 is 15 residues long. Germline V gene lookup returns CDR1 MNHEY and CDR2 SVGAGI. Trimming took off 2 bases at V and 0 bases at J, with 8 bases between the two ends. Sampled 1 year posttransplant, controls received myeloablative marrow transplants, methotrexate and a calcineurin inhibitor. Sequences were derived from PBMCs, sampled after an allogeneic stem cell transplant with a calcineurin inhibitor and methotrexate. The chain is built from TRBV6-5 and TRBJ2-1, with D possibly matching TRBD2 (5 bases). The clonotype was recovered from a male patient aged 25-45 years who received an allogeneic stem cell transplant from an unrelated donor, was CMV-positive, and had no GVHD. The graft donor may have given rise to some T cells. In nucleotides, the CDR3 is TGTGCCAGCAGTTACGGGAGTTCCTCCTACAATGAGCAGTTCTTC. Translation gives CASSYGSSSYNEQFF.